These 17 T cell receptor beta chains originate from one sample sequenced in a study of T cells after yellow fever vaccination. TCRdb called the 5' RACE reads again in MiXCR, with one record for every CDR3 protein. This table has some 420,000 distinct CDR3 sequences, 18% appearing once. The sequences come from PBMCs, collected before the yellow fever booster vaccination. These receptor sequences come from a man between 18 and 35 years old who received the YFV17D yellow fever vaccine.

This clonotype was counted once. This chain's CDR3 is CASSLRHLAGGPIPREQYV. CDR3 nucleotides: TGTGCCAGCAGTTTACGGCATCTAGCGGGGGGTCCCATCCCTCGAGAGCAGTACGTC. The chain is built from TRBV27 and TRBJ2-7; 11 nucleotides match TRBD2. V trimming: 2 bases; J trimming: 7 bases; junction bases outside the gene matches: 19. Germline CDR1 MNHEY, CDR2 SMNVEV (reference sequence). This CDR3 has 19 amino acids.

This clonotype was seen a few times. V is TRBV6-2 or TRBV6-3 and J is TRBJ2-3, with TRBD2 matching over 8 bases. The CDR3 is 15 amino acids. The germline gives CDR1 MNHEY, CDR2 SVGEGT. The V gene end was trimmed by 6 bases and the J gene end by 0 bases; junction bases not matched to a gene: 5. CDR3 DNA sequence: TGTGCCAGCAGACGAGCGGGGGAAAGCACAGATACGCAGTATTTT. Its protein product is CASRRAGESTDTQYF.

The chain uses TRBV7-9 and TRBJ2-3, with D perhaps matching TRBD2 (6 bases). V was clipped by 4 bases and J by 10 bases, with 12 bases between them. This CDR3 spans 12 amino acids. CDR1 is SEHNR, CDR2 FQNEAQ, per germline (reference sequence). CDR3 coding DNA: TGTGCCAGCAGCTCCCTCCGCGGGGCGCAGTATTTT. This codes for CASSSLRGAQYF.

At least ten counts were recorded for this clonotype. This chain links TRBV5-1 with TRBJ1-6, with 8 bases that match TRBD1. Germline V gene lookup returns CDR1 SGHRS and CDR2 YFSETQ. The junction had 0 bases not matched to a gene; V was cut back by 0 bases and J by 7 bases. The CDR3 spans 14 residues. CDR3 loop: CASSLGQGNSPLHF. For the CDR3, the DNA is TGCGCCAGCAGCTTGGGACAGGGGAATTCACCCCTCCACTTT.

The chain employs TRBV21-1 and TRBJ2-3; TRBD1, the table's D call, lacks a check against the DNA. TRBV21-1 is shown as a pseudogene. CDR3 length: 14 residues. The CDR3 loop is CASRQGKGPDTQYF. The CDR3 DNA sequence: TGTGCCAGCAGACAGGGTAAAGGGCCAGATACGCAGTATTTT.

This chain connects TRBV9 to TRBJ2-5; 7 nucleotides align to TRBD1. This CDR3 is 13 amino acids long. J lost 5 bases, V lost 2 bases, and 3 bases had no gene match. The germline V gene encodes CDR1 SGDLS and CDR2 YYNGEE. The CDR3 loop reads CASSVSQGETQYF. CDR3 nucleotide sequence: TGTGCCAGCAGCGTCTCACAGGGGGAGACCCAGTACTTC.

This clonotype has only a few counts. This chain joins TRBV18 and TRBJ2-3, with D perhaps TRBD1 (6 bases). This CDR3 region has 16 residues. Trimming stripped 6 bases from V and 0 bases from J, with 16 bases between. Germline V gene lookup returns CDR1 KGHSH and CDR2 LQKENI. DNA of the CDR3: TGTGCCAGCTCCATATTCCGACAGGCTAGCACAGATACGCAGTATTTT. This gives the protein CASSIFRQASTDTQYF.

This clonotype was seen only a few times. The chain links TRBV20-1 to TRBJ1-1; TRBD1 is a possible D gene (6 bases). Germline CDR1 DFQATT, CDR2 SNEGSKA (reference sequence). The CDR3 length is 14 residues. The V end was cut by 5 bases, the J end by 3 bases, with 16 bases between. CDR3 nucleotide sequence: TGCAGTGCTCGCCGGTCCAGGGGCGACACTGAAGCTTTCTTT. It specifies CSARRSRGDTEAFF.

This clonotype was counted only a few times. The CDR3: CASSLGRPRTYGYTF. CDR3 coding DNA: TGTGCCAGCAGCCTTGGAAGGCCGAGGACCTATGGCTACACCTTC. V and J are TRBV7-2 and TRBJ1-2; D call uncertain. V lost 5 bases, J lost 4 bases, and 17 bases lay in between. Germline CDR1 reads SGHTA; CDR2 reads FQGNSA. CDR3 length: 15 amino acids.

The rearrangement uses TRBV5-6 and TRBJ1-6; tentative D call: TRBD1 (6 bases). Trimming pared 2 bases from V and 5 bases from J, leaving 14 bases between. CDR1 is SGHDT, CDR2 YYEEEE, per germline. CDR3 size: 16 residues. This chain's CDR3 is CASSFGPQGNNSPLHF. The CDR3, as DNA: TGTGCCAGCAGCTTTGGGCCTCAGGGGAATAATTCACCCCTCCACTTT.

J is TRBJ2-4 and V is TRBV14; tentatively, D is TRBD1 (5 bases). Deletions cut 0 bases from V and 0 bases from J, with 15 bases between. The CDR3 is made up of 18 amino acids. Per germline, CDR1 SGHDN and CDR2 FVKESK. The CDR3 region has the DNA TGTGCCAGCAGCCAAGATCCTACAGGCCGTCTAGCCAAAAACATTCAGTACTTC. Translating it yields CASSQDPTGRLAKNIQYF.

This chain uses TRBV6-5 with TRBJ2-7; 8 nucleotides agree with TRBD1. The CDR3 is 14 residues long. V was clipped by 7 bases and J by 2 bases; unmatched bases: 7. The germline CDR1 and CDR2 sequences are MNHEY and SVGAGI. The CDR3 region has the DNA TGTGCCAGCACCTCGGGACAGGTCCCCTACGAGCAGTACTTC. Translating gives CASTSGQVPYEQYF.

This clonotype was counted ten times or more. The chain carries TRBV5-1 and TRBJ2-5; possible D gene TRBD1, 6 bases. Germline CDR1 and CDR2: SGHRS and YFSETQ. The CDR3 spans 16 residues. Trimming took 0 bases from V and 2 from J, leaving 14 bases between them. CDR3 sequence: CASSLVQGRGQETQYF. CDR3 coding DNA: TGCGCCAGCAGCTTGGTACAGGGACGGGGACAAGAGACCCAGTACTTC.

The chain recombines TRBV30 with TRBJ1-3, with D possibly TRBD1 on 5 matching bases. V was cut by 5 bases and J by 0 bases, with 5 bases left in between. The CDR3 has 12 amino acids. Looked up from germline, CDR1 is GTSNPN and CDR2 is SVGIG (reference sequence). The CDR3, as DNA: TGTGCCTGGGGGACCTCTGGAAACACCATATATTTT. Its translation is CAWGTSGNTIYF.

Details on this clonotype: The germline gene is not matched at one end of the junction; a read error may be the cause. The rearrangement uses TRBV20-1 and TRBJ2-7; 13 nucleotides line up with TRBD2. Germline loops: CDR1 DFQATT, CDR2 SNEGSKA (reference sequence). The CDR3 totals 16 residues. CDR3 DNA: TGCATTGCTAGAGGGACTAGCGGGGCCCCCTCCTACGAGCAGTACTTC. It codes for CIARGTSGAPSYEQYF.

This clonotype was detected a few times. The genes are TRBV4-1 and TRBJ2-6, with 7 nucleotides matching TRBD1. The CDR3 covers 18 residues. The ends lost 0 bases at V and 2 bases at J; junction bases unmatched: 7. CDR1 MGHRA and CDR2 YSYEKL come from the germline V gene. The CDR3 coding sequence is TGCGCCAGCAGCCAAGACAGGGGGATTCTAACTGGGGCCAACGTCCTGACTTTC. Its translation is CASSQDRGILTGANVLTF.

The rearrangement links TRBV7-2 to TRBJ2-1, with D maybe TRBD2 (6 bases). CDR1 and CDR2 from the germline V gene are SGHTA and FQGNSA. V lost 4 bases and J 4 bases, leaving 14 bases between the germline ends. The CDR3 runs to 15 residues. The CDR3 here is CASSYRPAGYNEQFF. The DNA for the CDR3 is TGTGCCAGCAGCTACCGTCCGGCGGGGTACAATGAGCAGTTCTTC.